This T cell receptor (beta chain) came from a study of T cell responses to AZD1222 COVID-19 vaccine (dated by TCRdb to the early 2020s). Looking at the study overall: AZD1222 recipients with second doses at about 4 weeks or about 12 weeks were pooled, because spike-specific TCR depth and breadth did not differ between schedules. A total of 230 to 250 trial participants underwent TCR sequencing, of whom roughly 210 had received two doses of AZD1222 and roughly 26 had received two doses of the MenACWY control vaccine. Trial participants were enrolled into age subgroups of 18-55, 56-69 and 70-plus years, which contained 148, 28 and 57 TCR-sequenced participants, respectively. The study at large found these results: The 56-69-year group was small, and its depth increase did not reach significance, likely because of low power. Reportedly, close to half of the unique spike-specific TCRs recognized epitopes lying outside the regions that are mutated in the B.1.351 and B.1.1.7 variants. Because no day 14 peak-response samples were available, the repertoires could be characterized only after the peak T cell response. Conclusions about previously exposed vaccinees were limited because only six or seven AZD1222 recipients were SARS-CoV-2 seropositive at baseline. After two AZD1222 doses, both the breadth and the depth of spike-specific TCRs were significantly higher than at day 0 and than in MenACWY recipients. Participants were mostly white British, with more females than males. The authors suggested clonal diversity may have been underestimated. CD4 TCRs associated with the vaccine covered the entire spike protein, and the dominant responses were in regions 160-218 and 743-854.

On this clone: It lacks a known antigen. Qualities for individual bases were not recorded, and no much larger clone is one base off.

Taken with the paper, the label for time point translates to: baseline before first vaccination. The vaccinee samples were drawn from two UK trials, COV001 and COV002, one of which was a single-blind randomized controlled phase 2/3 trial testing AZD1222 (ChAdOx1 nCoV-19) in healthy adults. For TCRbeta chain sequencing, PBMC samples were collected from trial participants at day 0 and at day 28 after the second dose. The CDR3 regions of human TCRbeta chains were analyzed by immunosequencing. In the original analysis: TCRs in the repertoires were matched against a reference library of SARS-CoV-2-specific TCRs that had been generated with the MIRA antigen-specificity platform. Breadth was defined as the fraction of unique TCRs that were SARS-CoV-2-associated. Depth was defined as the fraction of total T cells that were SARS-CoV-2-associated. Using the MIRA data, every spike-specific TCR was mapped to the spike region that the TCR reacted to and assigned to either a CD4 or a CD8 class. Log10-transformed breadth and depth values were compared by one-way ANOVA with Sidak's multiple comparisons tests. TCRdb carries this immuneACCESS record with in-frame sequences only. Its versions omit some clonotypes, under half of them owing to an unresolved V gene in the studies checked, with the rest unexplained. V, J and clone size were drawn from that table, and D and trimming were deduced from the DNA. The table for this sample lists some 120,000 clones; 85% to 95% of them were counted only once. About 2.7% of the sample is held by the ten biggest clonotypes.

The CDR1 and CDR2 encoded by the germline V gene are LGHNA and YNFKEQ. From the cysteine up to the phenylalanine, the CDR3 has a length of 15 residues. The read is trimmed to its CDR3 DNA, 45 bases read in frame from base 1. The trim is 1 base for V and 5 bases for J, with a gap of 12 bases between the germline ends. The sequence came from an adult in good health. The specimen was peripheral blood, collected on day 0 of AZD1222 vaccination. The chain is encoded by TRBV4-2 joined to TRBJ2-1; TRBD1 is a possible D gene, resting on 5 matching bases. Here the CDR3 is given as CASSQGGLLDNEQFF. The nucleotide sequence is given as TGTGCCAGCAGCCAAGGGGGCCTGTTGGACAATGAGCAGTTCTTC.